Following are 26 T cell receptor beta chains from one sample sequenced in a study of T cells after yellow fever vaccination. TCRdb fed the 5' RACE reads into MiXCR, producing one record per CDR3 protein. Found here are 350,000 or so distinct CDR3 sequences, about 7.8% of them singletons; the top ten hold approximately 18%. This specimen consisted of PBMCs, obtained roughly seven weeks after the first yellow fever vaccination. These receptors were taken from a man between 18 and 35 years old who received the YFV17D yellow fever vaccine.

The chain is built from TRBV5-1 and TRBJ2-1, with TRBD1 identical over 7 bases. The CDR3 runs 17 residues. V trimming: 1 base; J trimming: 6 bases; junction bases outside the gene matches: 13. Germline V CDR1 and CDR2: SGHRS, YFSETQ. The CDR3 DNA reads TGCGCCAGCAGCTTGAATCCCGGGACAGAGTACTCCAATGAGCAGTTCTTC. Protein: CASSLNPGTEYSNEQFF.

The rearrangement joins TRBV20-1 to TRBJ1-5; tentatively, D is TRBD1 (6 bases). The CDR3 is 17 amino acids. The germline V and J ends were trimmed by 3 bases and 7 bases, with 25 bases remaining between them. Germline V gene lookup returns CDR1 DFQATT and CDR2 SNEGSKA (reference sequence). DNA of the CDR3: TGCAGTGCTAGTAGGTGGGACGCCGAATCCAGGGGACAGCCCCAGCATTTT. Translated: CSASRWDAESRGQPQHF.

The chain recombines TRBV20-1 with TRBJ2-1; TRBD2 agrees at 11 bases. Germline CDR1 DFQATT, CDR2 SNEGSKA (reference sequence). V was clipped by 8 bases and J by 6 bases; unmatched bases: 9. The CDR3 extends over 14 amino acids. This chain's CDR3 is CSTYNSGGANEQFF. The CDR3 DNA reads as TGCAGTACCTACAATAGCGGGGGGGCCAATGAGCAGTTCTTC.

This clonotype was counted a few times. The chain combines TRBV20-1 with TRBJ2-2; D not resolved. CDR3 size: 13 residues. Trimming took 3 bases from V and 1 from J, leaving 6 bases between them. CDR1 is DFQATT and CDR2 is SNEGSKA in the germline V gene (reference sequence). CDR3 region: CSASRLNTGELFF. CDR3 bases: TGCAGTGCTAGTAGGTTGAACACCGGGGAGCTGTTTTTT.

For the CDR3, the DNA is TGTGCCAGCAGCTTAGCACTCGCAGGGGAAGATACGCAGTATTTT. As protein: CASSLALAGEDTQYF. V is TRBV7-8 and J is TRBJ2-3, with D possibly being TRBD1 (6 bases). The CDR3 loop spans 15 amino acids. CDR1 and CDR2 from the germline V gene are SGHVS and FQNEAQ. Trimming stripped 0 bases from V and 5 bases from J, with 12 bases between.

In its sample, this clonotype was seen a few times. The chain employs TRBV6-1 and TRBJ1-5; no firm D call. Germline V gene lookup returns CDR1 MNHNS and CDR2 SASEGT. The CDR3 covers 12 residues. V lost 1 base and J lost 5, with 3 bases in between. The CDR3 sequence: CASSEGYQPQHF. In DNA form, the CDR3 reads TGTGCCAGCAGTGAAGGGTATCAGCCCCAGCATTTT.

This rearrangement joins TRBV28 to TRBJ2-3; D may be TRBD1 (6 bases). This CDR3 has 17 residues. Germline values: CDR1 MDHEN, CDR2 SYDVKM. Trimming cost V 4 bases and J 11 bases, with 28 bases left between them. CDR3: CASSSSGQLLKPSGQYF. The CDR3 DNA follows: TGTGCCAGCAGTTCTTCCGGACAGCTCTTAAAACCTTCGGGGCAGTATTTT.

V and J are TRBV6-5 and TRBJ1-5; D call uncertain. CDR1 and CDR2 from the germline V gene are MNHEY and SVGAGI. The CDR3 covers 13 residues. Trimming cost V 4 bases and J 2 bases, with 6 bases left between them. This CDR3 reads CASSLHGNQPQHF. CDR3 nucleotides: TGTGCCAGCAGTTTACATGGCAATCAGCCCCAGCATTTT.

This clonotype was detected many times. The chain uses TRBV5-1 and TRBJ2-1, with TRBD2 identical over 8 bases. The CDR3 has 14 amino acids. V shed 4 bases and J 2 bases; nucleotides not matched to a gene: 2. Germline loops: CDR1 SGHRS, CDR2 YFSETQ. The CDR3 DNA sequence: TGCGCCAGCAGCCCCGGGGGGGCCTACAATGAGCAGTTCTTC. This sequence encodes CASSPGGAYNEQFF.

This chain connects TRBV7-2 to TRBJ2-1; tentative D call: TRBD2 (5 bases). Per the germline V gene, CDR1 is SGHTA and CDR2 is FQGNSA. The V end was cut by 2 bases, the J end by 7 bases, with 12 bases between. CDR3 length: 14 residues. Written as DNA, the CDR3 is TGTGCCAGCAGCTTAATGTCAGGCGGGAATGAGCAGTTCTTC. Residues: CASSLMSGGNEQFF.

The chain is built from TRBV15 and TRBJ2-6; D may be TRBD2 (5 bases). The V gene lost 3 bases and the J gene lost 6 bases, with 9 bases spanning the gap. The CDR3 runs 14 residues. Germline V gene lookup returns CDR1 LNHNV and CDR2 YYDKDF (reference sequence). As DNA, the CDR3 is TGTGCCACCAGCAGGGAGGTCACGGCCAACGTCCTGACTTTC. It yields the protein CATSREVTANVLTF.

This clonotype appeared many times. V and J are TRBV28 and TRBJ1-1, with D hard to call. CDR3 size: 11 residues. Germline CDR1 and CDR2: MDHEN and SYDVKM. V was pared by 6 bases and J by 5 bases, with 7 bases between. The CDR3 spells CASREGTEAFF. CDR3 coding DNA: TGTGCCAGCAGGGAGGGTACTGAAGCTTTCTTT. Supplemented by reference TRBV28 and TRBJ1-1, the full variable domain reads DVKVTQSSRYLVKRTGEKVFLECVQDMDHENMFWYRQDPGLGLRLIYFSYDVKMKEKGDIPEGYSVSREKKERFSLILESASTNQTSMYLCASREGTEAFFGQGTRLTVV.

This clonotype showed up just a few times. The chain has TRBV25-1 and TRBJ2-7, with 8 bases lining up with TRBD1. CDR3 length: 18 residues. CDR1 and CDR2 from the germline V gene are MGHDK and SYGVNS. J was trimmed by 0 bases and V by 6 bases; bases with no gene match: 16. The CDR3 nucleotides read TGTGCCAGCAGCAACCGGGACAGGTTTTTCCCCAGCTCCTACGAGCAGTACGTC. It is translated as CASSNRDRFFPSSYEQYV.

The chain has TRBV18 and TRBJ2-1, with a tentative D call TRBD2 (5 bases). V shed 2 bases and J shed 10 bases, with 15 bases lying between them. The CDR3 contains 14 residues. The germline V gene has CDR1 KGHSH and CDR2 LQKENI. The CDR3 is CASSPSGPWGEQFF. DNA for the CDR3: TGTGCCAGCTCACCAAGCGGTCCCTGGGGAGAGCAGTTCTTC.

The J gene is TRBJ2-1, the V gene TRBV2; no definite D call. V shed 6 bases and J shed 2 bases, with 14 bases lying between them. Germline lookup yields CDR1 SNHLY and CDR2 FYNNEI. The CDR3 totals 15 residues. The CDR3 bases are TGTGCCAGCAGGGCCGACAATTTGGCCTACAATGAGCAGTTCTTC. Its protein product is CASRADNLAYNEQFF.

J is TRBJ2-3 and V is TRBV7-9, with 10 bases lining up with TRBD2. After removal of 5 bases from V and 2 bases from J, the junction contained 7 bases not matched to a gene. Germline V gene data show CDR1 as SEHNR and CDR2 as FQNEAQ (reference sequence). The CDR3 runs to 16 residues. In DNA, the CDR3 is TGTGCCAGCAGCACATCTAGCGGGGGTTTCACAGATACGCAGTATTTT. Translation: CASSTSSGGFTDTQYF.

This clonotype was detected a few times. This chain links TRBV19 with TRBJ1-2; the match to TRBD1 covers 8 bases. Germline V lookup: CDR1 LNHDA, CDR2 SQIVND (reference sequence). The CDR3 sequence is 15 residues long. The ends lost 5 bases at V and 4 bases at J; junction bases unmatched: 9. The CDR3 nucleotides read TGTGCCAGTAGTGTCGACAGGGGTGGTATCTATGGCTACACCTTC. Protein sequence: CASSVDRGGIYGYTF.

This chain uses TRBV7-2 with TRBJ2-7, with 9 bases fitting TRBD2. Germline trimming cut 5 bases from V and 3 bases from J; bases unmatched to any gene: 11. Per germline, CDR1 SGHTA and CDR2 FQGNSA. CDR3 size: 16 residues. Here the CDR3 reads CASSDRRGSGGYEQYF. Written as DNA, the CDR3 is TGTGCCAGCAGCGACCGCCGTGGTAGCGGGGGCTACGAGCAGTACTTC.

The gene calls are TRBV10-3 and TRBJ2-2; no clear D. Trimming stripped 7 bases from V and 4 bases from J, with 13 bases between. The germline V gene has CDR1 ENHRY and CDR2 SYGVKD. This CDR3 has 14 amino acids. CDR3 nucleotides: TGTGCCATCACGAAGCAGCCGATCACCGGGGAGCTGTTTTTT. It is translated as CAITKQPITGELFF.

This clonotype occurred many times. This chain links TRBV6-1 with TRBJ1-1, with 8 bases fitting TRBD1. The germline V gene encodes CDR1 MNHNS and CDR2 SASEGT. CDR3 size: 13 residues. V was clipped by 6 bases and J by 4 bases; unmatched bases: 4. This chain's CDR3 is CASRETGGTEAFF. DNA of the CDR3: TGTGCCAGCAGGGAAACAGGGGGCACTGAAGCTTTCTTT.

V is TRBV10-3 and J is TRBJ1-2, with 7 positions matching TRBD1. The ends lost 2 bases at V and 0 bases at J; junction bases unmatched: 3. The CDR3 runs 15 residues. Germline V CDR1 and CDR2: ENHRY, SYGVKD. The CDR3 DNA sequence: TGTGCCATCAGTGAGAGGGGGACAGCTAACTATGGCTACACCTTC. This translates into CAISERGTANYGYTF.

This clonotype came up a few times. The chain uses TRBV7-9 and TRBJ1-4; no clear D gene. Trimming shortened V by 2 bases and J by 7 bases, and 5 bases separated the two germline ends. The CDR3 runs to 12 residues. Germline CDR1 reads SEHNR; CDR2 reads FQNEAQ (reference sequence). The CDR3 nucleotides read TGTGCCAGCAGCTTACGGGCTGAAAAACTGTTTTTT. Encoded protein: CASSLRAEKLFF.

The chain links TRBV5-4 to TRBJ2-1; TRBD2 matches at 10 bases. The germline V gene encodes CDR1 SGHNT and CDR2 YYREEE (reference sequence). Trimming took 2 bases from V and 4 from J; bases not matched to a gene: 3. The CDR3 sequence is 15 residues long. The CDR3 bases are TGTGCCAGCAGCTTAGCGGGGGGGGTGTACAATGAGCAGTTCTTC. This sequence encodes CASSLAGGVYNEQFF.

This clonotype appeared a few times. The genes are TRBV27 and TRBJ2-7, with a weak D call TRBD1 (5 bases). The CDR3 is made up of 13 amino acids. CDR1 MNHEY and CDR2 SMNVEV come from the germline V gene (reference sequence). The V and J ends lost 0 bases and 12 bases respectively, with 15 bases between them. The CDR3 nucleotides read TGTGCCAGCAGTTTATCCCCAGGGTTAACTACGTACTTC. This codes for CASSLSPGLTTYF.

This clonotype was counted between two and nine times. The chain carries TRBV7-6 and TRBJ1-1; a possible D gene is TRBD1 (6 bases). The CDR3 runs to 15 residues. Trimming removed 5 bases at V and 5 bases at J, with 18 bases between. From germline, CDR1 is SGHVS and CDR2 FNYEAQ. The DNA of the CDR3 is TGTGCCAGCAGCCCGGGCGATGGGGGCCTGACTGAAGCTTTCTTT. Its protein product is CASSPGDGGLTEAFF.

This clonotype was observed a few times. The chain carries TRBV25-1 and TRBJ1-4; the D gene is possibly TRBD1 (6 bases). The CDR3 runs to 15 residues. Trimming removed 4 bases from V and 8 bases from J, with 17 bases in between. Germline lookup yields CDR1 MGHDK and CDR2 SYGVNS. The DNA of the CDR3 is TGTGCCAGCAGTGTAGGGGGAAATGTAAAAGAAAAACTGTTTTTT. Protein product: CASSVGGNVKEKLFF.